This TCR beta chain was identified in a study of T cell responses to AZD1222 COVID-19 vaccine. Study background: Analysis merged second doses at about 4 or about 12 weeks.

CDR3 length: 14 amino acids. The germline V and J ends were trimmed by 5 bases and 1 base, with 11 bases remaining between them. CDR1 SGHTA and CDR2 FQGNSA come from the germline V gene. Only in-frame clones appear in the TCRdb table, and some are missing; sequencing was by immunoSEQ multiplex PCR. The table includes 140,000 to 150,000 clones, roughly 91% detected once. This sample comprised peripheral blood, obtained on day 0 of AZD1222 vaccination. The TCR originated in an adult in good health. The V gene is TRBV7-2, the J gene TRBJ1-1, with D uncertain. The CDR3 region is CASSPRRENTEAFF. CDR3 nucleotide sequence: TGTGCCAGCAGCCCCCGACGAGAGAACACTGAAGCTTTCTTT. Based on the CDR3 plus reference TRBV7-2 and TRBJ1-1, the full variable domain is GAGVSQSPSNKVTEKGKDVELRCDPISGHTALYWYRQSLGQGLEFLIYFQGNSAPDKSGLPSDRFSAERTGGSVSTLTIQRTQQEDSAVYLCASSPRRENTEAFFGQGTRLTVV.